Listed here are 19 T cell receptor beta chains from one sample, sequenced in a study of blood T cell repertoires in COVID-19 (TCRdb year 2020). Libraries came from the immunoSEQ multiplex PCR assay. TCRdb re-hosts the immuneACCESS table, in-frame sequences only. Its copies lack some clones; in the studies checked, an unresolved V gene accounts for under half of them, and the cause for the rest is not known. Across this sample there are more than 300,000 clones, with approximately 91% seen only once. The ten most abundant clones make up approximately 4.1% of the sample. Sample: PBMCs or T cells enriched from blood (not recorded which). These receptors all come from a woman in her 30s who had been exposed to COVID-19.

This clone showed up just a few times. The CDR3 DNA reads as TGCGCCAGCAGCTTGGCCTGGGAGGGGTACTGGGAGCAGTACTTC. Protein product: CASSLAWEGYWEQYF. This chain connects TRBV5-1 to TRBJ2-7; TRBD2 agrees at 7 bases. From germline, CDR1 is SGHRS and CDR2 YFSETQ. The CDR3 runs to 15 residues. V trimming: 0 bases; J trimming: 7 bases; junction bases outside the gene matches: 10.

The table lists this clone with a count of one. The chain joins TRBV18 to TRBJ1-2; 9 bases are shared with TRBD1. CDR1 KGHSH and CDR2 LQKENI come from the germline V gene. The CDR3 totals 15 residues. Trimming at V came to 2 bases and at J to 6 bases, leaving 7 bases not matched to a gene. This chain's CDR3 is CASSPVTGGNHGYTF. CDR3 sequence (DNA): TGTGCCAGCTCACCAGTAACAGGGGGCAATCATGGCTACACCTTC.

The chain combines TRBV12-3 or TRBV12-4 with TRBJ1-3; the D is unclear. Between the trimmed V and J ends, which lost 6 bases and 0 bases, there was a span of 6 bases. The CDR3 extends over 13 amino acids. In DNA, the CDR3 is TGTGCCAGCAGCCACAGCTCTGGAAACACCATATATTTT. This codes for CASSHSSGNTIYF.

The V call is TRBV20-1, the J call TRBJ2-3; 7 bases map to TRBD1. Germline V CDR1 and CDR2: DFQATT, SNEGSKA (reference sequence). Trimming took 3 bases from V and 0 from J; bases not matched to a gene: 3. The CDR3 length is 14 residues. Here the CDR3 DNA reads TGCAGTGCTAGTAGGGACAGTAGCACAGATACGCAGTATTTT. This gives the protein CSASRDSSTDTQYF.

J is TRBJ1-5 and V is TRBV6-5, with TRBD1 matching 8 bases. This CDR3 region has 15 residues. The germline V gene has CDR1 MNHEY and CDR2 SVGAGI. With 6 bases clipped from V and 6 bases from J, the junction kept 10 bases outside the gene matches. The CDR3 protein is CASRETGVWGQPQHF. DNA for the CDR3: TGTGCCAGCAGGGAGACAGGGGTATGGGGTCAGCCCCAGCATTTT.

The V call is TRBV13, the J call TRBJ1-4; 9 bases are shared with TRBD1. CDR3 length equals 17 residues. CDR1 is PRHDT and CDR2 is FYEKMQ in the germline V gene (reference sequence). V lost 1 base to trimming and J lost 5 bases; unmatched junction nucleotides: 8. The CDR3, as DNA: TGTGCCAGCAGCTTAGCCGGGACAGGGTCTGGAAATGAAAAACTGTTTTTT. Translating gives CASSLAGTGSGNEKLFF.

The rearrangement links TRBV3-1 (or the pseudogene TRBV3-2) to TRBJ2-5, with 10 bases fitting TRBD2. CDR3 length: 13 residues. The V gene's germline CDR1 is LGHDT and CDR2 YNNKEL (reference sequence). The trim removed 7 bases at V and 2 bases at J, leaving 1 base unmatched. The CDR3 sequence: CASKTSGQETQYF. The CDR3 DNA is TGTGCCAGCAAGACTAGCGGGCAAGAGACCCAGTACTTC.

The chain recombines TRBV9 with TRBJ2-5, with 16 bases that match TRBD2. Germline V gives CDR1 SGDLS, CDR2 YYNGEE. The V and J ends lost 3 bases and 4 bases, in that order; junction bases with no gene match: 6. There are 17 residues in the CDR3. CDR3 region: CASSAGLAGGPGETQYF. The CDR3 DNA sequence: TGTGCCAGCAGCGCGGGACTAGCGGGGGGGCCGGGAGAGACCCAGTACTTC.

CDR3 nucleotides: TGCGCCAGCAGTGACCCGGGACAGGGGGCTTTCAGTGGCTACACCTTC. Translated, it gives CASSDPGQGAFSGYTF. The genes are TRBV10-2 and TRBJ1-2; TRBD1 matches at 12 bases. This CDR3 is built from 16 residues. Germline V gene lookup returns CDR1 WSHSY and CDR2 SAAADI. Trimming removed 3 bases from V and 7 bases from J; junction bases left unmatched: 9.

The rearrangement links TRBV19 to TRBJ2-6; 8 nucleotides match TRBD1. The CDR3 sequence is 17 residues long. The V gene end was trimmed by 6 bases and the J gene end by 0 bases; junction bases not matched to a gene: 7. CDR1 and CDR2 from the germline V gene are LNHDA and SQIVND (reference sequence). CDR3 nucleotide sequence: TGTGCCAGTAGGGAGACAGGGGCCGGCTCTGGGGCCAACGTCCTGACTTTC. This sequence encodes CASRETGAGSGANVLTF.

The genes are TRBV7-2 and TRBJ2-1, with D perhaps matching TRBD2 (6 bases). Germline V gene lookup returns CDR1 SGHTA and CDR2 FQGNSA. Trimming left V 5 bases short and J 0 bases short, with 8 bases between. CDR3 size: 14 residues. As DNA, the CDR3 is TGTGCCAGCAGCAGGGGACTCTCCTACAATGAGCAGTTCTTC. It encodes CASSRGLSYNEQFF.

The V and J genes are TRBV5-1 and TRBJ2-1; perhaps TRBD1 as D (5 bases). The germline V gene has CDR1 SGHRS and CDR2 YFSETQ. The CDR3 is 14 amino acids. Deletions cut 2 bases from V and 7 bases from J, with 13 bases between. CDR3 bases: TGCGCCAGCAGCTTCGGCAGGGAATCAAATGAGCAGTTCTTC. Residues: CASSFGRESNEQFF.

The J gene is TRBJ2-3, the V gene TRBV5-6; no clear D. The CDR3 sequence is 13 residues long. V lost 4 bases and J 2 bases, leaving 8 bases between the germline ends. Germline-derived CDR1 and CDR2 are SGHDT and YYEEEE. The CDR3: CASSLTFTDTQYF. The CDR3 DNA is TGTGCCAGCAGCCTGACTTTCACAGATACGCAGTATTTT.

The chain joins TRBV2 to TRBJ2-3; D is possibly TRBD2 (7 bases). Germline loops: CDR1 SNHLY, CDR2 FYNNEI. This CDR3 region has 15 residues. V was cut by 7 bases and J by 1 base, with 15 bases left in between. CDR3 sequence reads: CASMTGRGGTDTQYF. CDR3 DNA: TGTGCCAGCATGACGGGGAGGGGGGGCACAGATACGCAGTATTTT. The full variable domain, rest sourced from reference TRBV2 and TRBJ2-3, is EPEVTQTPSHQVTQMGQEVILRCVPISNHLYFYWYRQILGQKVEFLVSFYNNEISEKSEIFDDQFSVERPDGSNFTLKIRSTKLEDSAMYFCASMTGRGGTDTQYFGPGTRLTVL.

The chain is built from TRBV7-2 and TRBJ2-1; a possible D gene is TRBD2 (6 bases). V lost 1 base, J lost 9 bases, and 7 bases lay in between. The CDR3 sequence is 12 residues long. CDR1 and CDR2 from the germline V gene are SGHTA and FQGNSA. The CDR3 DNA follows: TGTGCCAGCAGCTTAGAGGAGGGTGAGCAGTTCTTC. Its translation: CASSLEEGEQFF. Variable domain in full (rest from reference TRBV7-2 and TRBJ2-1): GAGVSQSPSNKVTEKGKDVELRCDPISGHTALYWYRQSLGQGLEFLIYFQGNSAPDKSGLPSDRFSAERTGGSVSTLTIQRTQQEDSAVYLCASSLEEGEQFFGPGTRLTVL.

This clone was seen once. The rearrangement links TRBV6-2 or TRBV6-3 to TRBJ2-7; weak D call: TRBD2 (5 bases). V was cut by 2 bases and J by 6 bases, with 14 bases left in between. The germline CDR1 and CDR2 sequences are MNHEY and SVGEGT. The CDR3 contains 14 residues. CDR3 nucleotides: TGTGCCAGCAGTTACCGTCTAGCCCGGGGCGAGCAGTACTTC. It translates to CASSYRLARGEQYF.

The chain couples TRBV4-3 to TRBJ1-6, with TRBD1 matching 7 bases. CDR1 is LGHNA and CDR2 is YSLEER in the germline V gene. The CDR3 runs to 15 residues. V lost 2 bases to trimming and J lost 7 bases; unmatched junction nucleotides: 5. CDR3 in amino acids: CASSQTTGKNSPLHF. The CDR3 DNA is TGCGCCAGCAGCCAAACGACAGGGAAGAATTCACCCCTCCACTTT.

This sequence joins TRBV14 and TRBJ2-5, with 8 bases aligning to TRBD2. CDR3 length: 15 amino acids. Germline V gives CDR1 SGHDN, CDR2 FVKESK. V trimming: 1 base; J trimming: 5 bases; junction bases outside the gene matches: 6. This CDR3 is CASSQAKRGLETQYF. In DNA, the CDR3 is TGTGCCAGCAGCCAAGCGAAGCGGGGGTTGGAGACCCAGTACTTC. The whole variable domain, remainder taken from reference TRBV14 and TRBJ2-5, is EAGVTQFPSHSVIEKGQTVTLRCDPISGHDNLYWYRRVMGKEIKFLLHFVKESKQDESGMPNNRFLAERTGGTYSTLKVQPAELEDSGVYFCASSQAKRGLETQYFGPGTRLLVL.

This chain joins TRBV29-1 and TRBJ1-2; 7 positions match TRBD1. Trimming at V came to 7 bases and at J to 4 bases, leaving 6 bases not matched to a gene. CDR1 is SQVTM and CDR2 is ANQGSEA in the germline V gene. The CDR3 extends over 12 amino acids. The CDR3 spells CSAVDRPYGYTF. The CDR3 coding sequence is TGCAGCGCCGTGGACAGGCCCTATGGCTACACCTTC.